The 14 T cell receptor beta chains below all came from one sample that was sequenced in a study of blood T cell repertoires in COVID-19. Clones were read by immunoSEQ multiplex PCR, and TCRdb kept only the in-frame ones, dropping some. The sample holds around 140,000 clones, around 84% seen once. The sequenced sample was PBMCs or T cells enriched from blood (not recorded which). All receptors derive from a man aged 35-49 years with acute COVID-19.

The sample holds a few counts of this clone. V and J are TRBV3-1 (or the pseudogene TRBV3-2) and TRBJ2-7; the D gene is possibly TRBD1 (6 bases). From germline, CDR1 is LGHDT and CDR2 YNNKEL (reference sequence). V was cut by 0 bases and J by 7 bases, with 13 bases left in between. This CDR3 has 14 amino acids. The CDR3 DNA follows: TGTGCCAGCAGCCAAGATCGACAGGCCAGAGAGCAGTACTTC. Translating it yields CASSQDRQAREQYF.

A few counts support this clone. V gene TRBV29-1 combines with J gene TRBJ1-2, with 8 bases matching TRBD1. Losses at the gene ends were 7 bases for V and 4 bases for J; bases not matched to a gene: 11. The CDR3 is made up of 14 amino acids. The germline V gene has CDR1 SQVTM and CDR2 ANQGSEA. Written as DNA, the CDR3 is TGCAGCGCCGTCCGACAGGGGACGATCTATGGCTACACCTTC. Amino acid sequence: CSAVRQGTIYGYTF.

The CDR3 loop is CASSSLSKNIQYF. The CDR3 DNA reads TGTGCCAGCAGTTCCCTATCTAAAAACATTCAGTACTTC. This chain connects TRBV27 to TRBJ2-4; the D is unclear. Germline CDR1 is MNHEY and CDR2 is SMNVEV (reference sequence). The germline V and J ends were trimmed by 4 bases and 4 bases, with 8 bases remaining between them. The CDR3 contains 13 residues.

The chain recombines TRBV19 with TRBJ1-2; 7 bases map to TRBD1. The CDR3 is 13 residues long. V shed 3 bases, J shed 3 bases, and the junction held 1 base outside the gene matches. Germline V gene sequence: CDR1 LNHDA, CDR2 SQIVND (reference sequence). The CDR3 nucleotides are TGTGCCAGTAGTATTACAGGGGACTATGGCTACACCTTC. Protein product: CASSITGDYGYTF.

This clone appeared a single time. CDR3: CSVEGARGGASTGELFF. CDR3 sequence (DNA): TGCAGCGTTGAAGGCGCCCGGGGGGGCGCGAGCACCGGGGAGCTGTTTTTT. The chain employs TRBV29-1 and TRBJ2-2; TRBD2 matches 8 bases. Trimming at V came to 1 base and at J to 4 bases, leaving 11 bases not matched to a gene. Germline V gene lookup returns CDR1 SQVTM and CDR2 ANQGSEA. The CDR3 sequence is 17 residues long.

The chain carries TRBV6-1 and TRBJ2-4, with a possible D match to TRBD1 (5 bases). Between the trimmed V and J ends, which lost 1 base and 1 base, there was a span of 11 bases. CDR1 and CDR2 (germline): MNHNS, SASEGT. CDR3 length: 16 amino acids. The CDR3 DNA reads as TGTGCCAGCAGTGAAGGGGCAGGGATGGCCAAAAACATTCAGTACTTC. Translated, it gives CASSEGAGMAKNIQYF.

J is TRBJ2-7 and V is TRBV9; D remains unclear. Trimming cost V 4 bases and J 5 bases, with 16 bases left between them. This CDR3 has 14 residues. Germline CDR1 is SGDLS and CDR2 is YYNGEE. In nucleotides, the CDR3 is TGTGCCAGCAGCCCCCAGTCCCGGGTCCACGAGCAGTACTTC. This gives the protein CASSPQSRVHEQYF.

CDR3 amino acids: CASSLDPGSYTEAFF. Written as DNA, the CDR3 is TGTGCCAGCAGCCTGGACCCAGGGTCGTACACTGAAGCTTTCTTT. The chain carries TRBV5-4 and TRBJ1-1; possibly TRBD1 for D (5 bases). The CDR3 extends over 15 amino acids. V was cut by 4 bases and J by 3 bases, with 16 bases left in between. Germline V gene sequence: CDR1 SGHNT, CDR2 YYREEE (reference sequence). Drawing the rest from reference TRBV5-4 and TRBJ1-1, the complete variable domain is ETGVTQSPTHLIKTRGQQVTLRCSSQSGHNTVSWYQQALGQGPQFIFQYYREEENGRGNFPPRFSGLQFPNYSSELNVNALELDDSALYLCASSLDPGSYTEAFFGQGTRLTVV.

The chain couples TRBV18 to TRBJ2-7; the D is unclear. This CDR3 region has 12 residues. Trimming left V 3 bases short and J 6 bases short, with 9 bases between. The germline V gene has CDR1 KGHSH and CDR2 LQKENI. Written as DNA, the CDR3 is TGTGCCAGCTCACCGAACGCGCCCGAGCAGTACTTC. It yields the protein CASSPNAPEQYF. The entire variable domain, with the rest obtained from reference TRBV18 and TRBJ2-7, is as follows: NAGVMQNPRHLVRRRGQEARLRCSPMKGHSHVYWYRQLPEEGLKFMVYLQKENIIDESGMPKERFSAEFPKEGPSILRIQQVVRGDSAAYFCASSPNAPEQYFGPGTRLTVT.

The DNA of the CDR3 is TGTGCCAGCAGTTATACCGGGACAGGGTTTGATCAGCCCCAGCATTTT. Amino acid sequence: CASSYTGTGFDQPQHF. The chain links TRBV27 to TRBJ1-5, with 9 bases identical to TRBD1. The germline gives CDR1 MNHEY, CDR2 SMNVEV (reference sequence). CDR3 length: 16 residues. V trimming: 4 bases; J trimming: 5 bases; junction bases outside the gene matches: 9.

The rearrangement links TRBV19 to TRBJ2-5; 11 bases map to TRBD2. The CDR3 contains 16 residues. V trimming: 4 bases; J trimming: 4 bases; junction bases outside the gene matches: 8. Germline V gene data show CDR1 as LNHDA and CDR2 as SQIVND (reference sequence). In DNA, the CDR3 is TGTGCCAGTAGTAAGGATAGCGGGGGGGCCGGAGAGACCCAGTACTTC. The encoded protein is CASSKDSGGAGETQYF.

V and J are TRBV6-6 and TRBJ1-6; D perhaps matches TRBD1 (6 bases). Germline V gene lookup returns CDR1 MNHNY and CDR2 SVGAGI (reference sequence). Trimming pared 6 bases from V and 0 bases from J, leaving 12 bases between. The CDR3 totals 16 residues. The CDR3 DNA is TGTGCCAGCAGGATAAGGACAGTCTCCTATAATTCACCCCTCCACTTT. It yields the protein CASRIRTVSYNSPLHF.

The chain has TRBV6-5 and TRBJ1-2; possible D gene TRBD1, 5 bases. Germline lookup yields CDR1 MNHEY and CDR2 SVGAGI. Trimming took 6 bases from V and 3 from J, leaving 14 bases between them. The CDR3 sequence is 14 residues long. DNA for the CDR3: TGTGCCAGCAGCCAAGAACAGGCCTACTATGGCTACACCTTC. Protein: CASSQEQAYYGYTF.

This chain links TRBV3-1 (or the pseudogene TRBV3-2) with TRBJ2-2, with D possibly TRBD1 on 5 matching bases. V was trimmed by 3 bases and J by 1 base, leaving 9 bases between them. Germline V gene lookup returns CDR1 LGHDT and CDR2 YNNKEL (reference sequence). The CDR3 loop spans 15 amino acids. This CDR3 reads CASSQMTVNTGELFF. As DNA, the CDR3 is TGTGCCAGCAGCCAGATGACAGTGAACACCGGGGAGCTGTTTTTT.